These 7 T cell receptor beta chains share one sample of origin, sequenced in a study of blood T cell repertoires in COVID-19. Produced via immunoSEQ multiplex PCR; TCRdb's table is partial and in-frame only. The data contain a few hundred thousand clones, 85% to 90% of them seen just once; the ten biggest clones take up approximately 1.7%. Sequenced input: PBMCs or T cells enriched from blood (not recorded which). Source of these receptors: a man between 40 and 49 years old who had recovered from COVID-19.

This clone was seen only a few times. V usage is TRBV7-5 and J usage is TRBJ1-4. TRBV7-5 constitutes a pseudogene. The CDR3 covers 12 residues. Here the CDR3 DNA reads TGTGTCAGAAGCCGAACTTTGGAAAAACTGTTTTTT. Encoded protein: CVRSRTLEKLFF.

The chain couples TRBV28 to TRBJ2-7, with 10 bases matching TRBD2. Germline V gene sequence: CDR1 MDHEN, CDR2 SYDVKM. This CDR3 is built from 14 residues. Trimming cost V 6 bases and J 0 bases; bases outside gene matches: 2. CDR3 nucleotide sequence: TGTGCCAGCAGCCGACTAGCGGGCTCCTACGAGCAGTACTTC. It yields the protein CASSRLAGSYEQYF. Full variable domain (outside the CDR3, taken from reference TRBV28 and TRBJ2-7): DVKVTQSSRYLVKRTGEKVFLECVQDMDHENMFWYRQDPGLGLRLIYFSYDVKMKEKGDIPEGYSVSREKKERFSLILESASTNQTSMYLCASSRLAGSYEQYFGPGTRLTVT.

CDR3 protein: CASSLASTGDTEAFF. Here the CDR3 DNA reads TGTGCCAGCAGCTTAGCGTCCACAGGTGACACTGAAGCTTTCTTT. V usage is TRBV7-6 and J usage is TRBJ1-1; possible D gene TRBD1, 5 bases. V was trimmed by 0 bases and J by 3 bases, leaving 11 bases between them. Germline V gives CDR1 SGHVS, CDR2 FNYEAQ. The CDR3 consists of 15 residues.

The CDR3 sequence is CSASVVATGNEKLFF. CDR3 DNA: TGCAGTGCTAGTGTAGTGGCGACGGGTAATGAAAAACTGTTTTTT. The chain is built from TRBV20-1 and TRBJ1-4; D unresolved. The CDR3 is 15 residues long. Trimming took off 3 bases at V and 4 bases at J, with 15 bases between the two ends. From germline, CDR1 is DFQATT and CDR2 SNEGSKA (reference sequence).

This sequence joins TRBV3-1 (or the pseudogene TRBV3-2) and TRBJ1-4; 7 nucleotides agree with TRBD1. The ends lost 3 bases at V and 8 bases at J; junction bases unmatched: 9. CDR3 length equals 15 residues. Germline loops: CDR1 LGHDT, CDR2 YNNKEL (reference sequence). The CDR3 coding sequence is TGTGCCAGCAGCCACCAGGGGGTGGTGGAGGAAAAACTGTTTTTT. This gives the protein CASSHQGVVEEKLFF.

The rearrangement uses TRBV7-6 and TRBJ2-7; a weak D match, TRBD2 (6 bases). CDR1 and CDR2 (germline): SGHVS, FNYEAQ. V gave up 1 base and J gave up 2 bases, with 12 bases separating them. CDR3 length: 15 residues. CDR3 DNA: TGTGCCAGCAGCTTAGTAGGGACTGATGCCTACGAGCAGTACTTC. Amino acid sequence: CASSLVGTDAYEQYF.

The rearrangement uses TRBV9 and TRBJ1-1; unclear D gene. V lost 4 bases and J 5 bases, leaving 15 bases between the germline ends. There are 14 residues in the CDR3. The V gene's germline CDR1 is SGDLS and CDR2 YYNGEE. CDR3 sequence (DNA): TGTGCCAGCAGCTCTCGGGAGGCGAGGACTGAAGCTTTCTTT. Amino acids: CASSSREARTEAFF.